A single sample gave rise to the 23 T cell receptor beta chains below, sequenced in a study of OX40 agonist ivuxolimab in advanced cancers. Profiling relied on immunoSEQ multiplex PCR, and the TCRdb table lists in-frame clones only, not all of them. This table has about 88,000 clones, more than 80% appearing once. The specimen comprised CD4+ or CD8+ T cells sorted from blood, sampled in a trial of the OX40 agonist ivuxolimab. These receptors came from an adult with an advanced solid tumor such as melanoma, head and neck, liver or kidney cancer.

The chain combines TRBV7-3 with TRBJ2-1; 7 bases fit TRBD2. Trimming took 5 bases from V and 3 from J; bases not matched to a gene: 7. This CDR3 is 15 amino acids long. From germline, CDR1 is SGHTA and CDR2 FQGTGA. CDR3 DNA: TGTGCCAGCAGCCCCGCGGAGCGGGGCTACAATGAGCAGTTCTTC. Encoded protein: CASSPAERGYNEQFF.

This clone showed up just once. CDR3: CASRPNRDGAQPQHF. The CDR3 nucleotides read TGTGCCAGTAGGCCTAACAGGGACGGGGCTCAGCCCCAGCATTTT. This rearrangement joins TRBV19 to TRBJ1-5; perhaps TRBD1 as D (6 bases). V was trimmed by 6 bases and J by 6 bases, leaving 18 bases between them. The CDR3 totals 15 residues. Germline values: CDR1 LNHDA, CDR2 SQIVND (reference sequence).

The chain recombines TRBV18 with TRBJ2-1, with D unresolved. V gave up 4 bases and J gave up 0 bases, with 4 bases separating them. The length of the CDR3 is 13 residues. Germline CDR1 and CDR2: KGHSH and LQKENI. CDR3 nucleotides: TGTGCCAGCTCACGAAGCTCCTACAATGAGCAGTTCTTC. It is translated as CASSRSSYNEQFF.

The chain employs TRBV28 and TRBJ1-1; TRBD1 might be the D (5 bases). The V gene lost 7 bases and the J gene lost 1 base, with 13 bases spanning the gap. The CDR3 spans 14 residues. Germline V CDR1 and CDR2: MDHEN, SYDVKM. This CDR3 is CASTSPGGNTEAFF. The CDR3, as DNA: TGTGCCAGCACCTCCCCGGGGGGGAACACTGAAGCTTTCTTT.

The rearrangement links TRBV4-3 to TRBJ1-2; no reliable D call. V was pared by 1 base and J by 4 bases, with 16 bases between. The CDR3 has 16 residues. CDR1 LGHNA and CDR2 YSLEER come from the germline V gene. The DNA for the CDR3 is TGCGCCAGCAGCCAAGGAGGTGGACCGCGACGCTATGGCTACACCTTC. Translating it yields CASSQGGGPRRYGYTF.

The chain has TRBV28 and TRBJ2-2; maybe TRBD1 (6 bases). Germline CDR1 and CDR2: MDHEN and SYDVKM. The V end lost 1 base, the J end lost 4 bases, and 16 bases lay between the germline ends. The CDR3 consists of 17 residues. CDR3 nucleotide sequence: TGTGCCAGCAGTTTATTTAAAGGGACATTCATCACCGGGGAGCTGTTTTTT. Translated, it gives CASSLFKGTFITGELFF.

The chain couples TRBV29-1 to TRBJ2-1; D ambiguous. Trimming took 6 bases from V and 8 from J, leaving 11 bases between them. The germline V gene encodes CDR1 SQVTM and CDR2 ANQGSEA. The length of the CDR3 is 11 residues. The DNA for the CDR3 is TGCAGCGTGGCCCTTTCCGATGAGCAGTTCTTC. It encodes CSVALSDEQFF.

In its sample, this clone was seen once. The CDR3 spells CASSSLGQAETQYF. CDR3 in DNA: TGTGCCAGCAGCAGCTTAGGGCAGGCCGAGACCCAGTACTTC. V gene TRBV7-2 combines with J gene TRBJ2-5; D unclear. The germline CDR1 and CDR2 sequences are SGHTA and FQGNSA. V lost 5 bases and J lost 5, with 15 bases in between. This CDR3 spans 14 amino acids.

The V call is TRBV6-5, the J call TRBJ1-2; D might be TRBD1 (6 bases). The CDR3 length is 12 residues. Trimming pared 7 bases from V and 8 bases from J, leaving 14 bases between. The germline V gene encodes CDR1 MNHEY and CDR2 SVGAGI. The chain's CDR3 is CASTMDRSGYTF. In nucleotides, the CDR3 is TGTGCCAGCACTATGGACAGATCCGGCTACACCTTC.

The rearrangement uses TRBV6-6 and TRBJ2-1; D is perhaps TRBD1 or TRBD2 (5 bases each). V was cut by 7 bases and J by 1 base, with 14 bases left in between. The germline V gene encodes CDR1 MNHNY and CDR2 SVGAGI (reference sequence). The CDR3 is 15 residues long. The CDR3 DNA reads as TGTGCCAGCACCCTCGAGGGGCTTTCCTACAATGAGCAGTTCTTC. This sequence encodes CASTLEGLSYNEQFF.

V is TRBV5-1 and J is TRBJ2-5; D might be TRBD1 or TRBD2, each matching 6 bases. The CDR3 consists of 14 residues. The germline gives CDR1 SGHRS, CDR2 YFSETQ. The germline V and J ends were trimmed by 3 bases and 5 bases, with 14 bases remaining between them. This CDR3 is CASSSSGGLETQYF. The CDR3 DNA sequence: TGCGCCAGCAGCTCCTCCGGGGGCCTGGAGACCCAGTACTTC.

The count of this clone is one. The genes are TRBV5-4 and TRBJ2-7; 9 nucleotides match TRBD2. After removal of 7 bases from V and 1 base from J, the junction contained 3 bases not matched to a gene. Germline V gene sequence: CDR1 SGHNT, CDR2 YYREEE (reference sequence). This CDR3 is built from 13 residues. The CDR3 spells CASQAGGSYEQYF. CDR3 nucleotide sequence: TGTGCCAGCCAAGCGGGAGGTTCCTACGAGCAGTACTTC. Full variable domain (missing parts from reference TRBV5-4 and TRBJ2-7): ETGVTQSPTHLIKTRGQQVTLRCSSQSGHNTVSWYQQALGQGPQFIFQYYREEENGRGNFPPRFSGLQFPNYSSELNVNALELDDSALYLCASQAGGSYEQYFGPGTRLTVT.

The rearrangement links TRBV4-3 to TRBJ1-4; D is unclear. V was shortened by 1 base and J by 8 bases, with 14 bases between the two germline ends. CDR3 length equals 15 residues. Germline CDR1 LGHNA, CDR2 YSLEER. The CDR3 protein is CASSQGLGISEKLFF. The CDR3 DNA sequence: TGCGCCAGCAGCCAAGGGCTAGGGATTTCGGAAAAACTGTTTTTT.

The sample holds a few counts of this clone. The chain is built from TRBV5-1 and TRBJ1-4; D is ambiguous. V lost 10 bases and J 1 base, leaving 14 bases between the germline ends. This CDR3 comprises 14 residues. The germline V gene has CDR1 SGHRS and CDR2 YFSETQ. The CDR3 spells CASRVGVTNEKLFF. The CDR3 region has the DNA TGCGCCTCCCGAGTGGGAGTAACTAATGAAAAACTGTTTTTT. Supplemented by reference TRBV5-1 and TRBJ1-4, the full variable domain reads KAGVTQTPRYLIKTRGQQVTLSCSPISGHRSVSWYQQTPGQGLQFLFEYFSETQRNKGNFPGRFSGRQFSNSRSEMNVSTLELGDSALYLCASRVGVTNEKLFFGSGTQLSVL.

The V call is TRBV11-3, the J call TRBJ2-1; 7 nucleotides agree with TRBD1. The germline V gene encodes CDR1 SGHNT and CDR2 YENEEA. V was clipped by 5 bases and J by 7 bases; unmatched bases: 5. This CDR3 region has 13 residues. The CDR3 sequence: CASSVDRANEQFF. CDR3 in DNA: TGTGCCAGCAGCGTCGACAGGGCTAATGAGCAGTTCTTC.

This clone was seen more than once but under ten times. The rearrangement links TRBV7-9 to TRBJ2-1, with TRBD2 matching over 9 bases. The junction had 5 bases not matched to a gene; V was cut back by 6 bases and J by 5 bases. This CDR3 is 14 amino acids long. Germline V lookup: CDR1 SEHNR, CDR2 FQNEAQ (reference sequence). CDR3: CASRGASGDNEQFF. The DNA of the CDR3 is TGTGCCAGCAGAGGGGCTAGCGGGGACAATGAGCAGTTCTTC.

The chain couples TRBV5-1 to TRBJ1-1; D remains ambiguous. The CDR3 is made up of 13 amino acids. Germline V gene sequence: CDR1 SGHRS, CDR2 YFSETQ. V was clipped by 0 bases and J by 1 base, with 4 bases between them. The CDR3 nucleotides read TGCGCCAGCAGCTTGGGGGGGAACACTGAAGCTTTCTTT. Its translation is CASSLGGNTEAFF.

The gene calls are TRBV7-2 and TRBJ2-3; 12 nucleotides align to TRBD2. The CDR3 runs 14 residues. Trimming at V came to 8 bases and at J to 5 bases, leaving 5 bases not matched to a gene. Germline V gene sequence: CDR1 SGHTA, CDR2 FQGNSA. Written as DNA, the CDR3 is TGTGCCAGCGGACGACTAGCGGGAGTAGATACGCAGTATTTT. Translation: CASGRLAGVDTQYF.

This chain connects TRBV7-2 to TRBJ2-1, with 10 nucleotides matching TRBD2. CDR1 is SGHTA and CDR2 is FQGNSA in the germline V gene. The CDR3 length is 16 residues. The V and J ends lost 3 bases and 6 bases, in that order; junction bases with no gene match: 8. CDR3 DNA: TGTGCCAGCAGCTTTTTTCGGACTAGCGGATTCAATGAGCAGTTCTTC. It encodes CASSFFRTSGFNEQFF.

This sequence joins TRBV7-9 and TRBJ2-7, with D perhaps matching TRBD1 (6 bases). V lost 5 bases, J lost 0 bases, and 11 bases lay in between. This CDR3 has 14 amino acids. From germline, CDR1 is SEHNR and CDR2 FQNEAQ (reference sequence). CDR3 amino acids: CASSPQGISYEQYF. CDR3 nucleotide sequence: TGTGCCAGCAGCCCGCAGGGGATCTCCTACGAGCAGTACTTC.

This clone came up a few times. The V gene is TRBV11-2, the J gene TRBJ2-2; D remains unclear. The CDR3 runs 16 residues. Trimming cost V 1 base and J 6 bases, with 15 bases left between them. The germline V gene has CDR1 SGHAT and CDR2 FQNNGV. The CDR3 here is CASSLGSNRVSGELFF. The CDR3 DNA sequence: TGTGCCAGCAGCTTAGGCAGTAACCGGGTATCCGGGGAGCTGTTTTTT.

CDR3 DNA sequence: TGCAGTGCTTTGGGACAGGCTGAAGCTTTCTTT. Protein product: CSALGQAEAFF. V is TRBV20-1 and J is TRBJ1-1; 8 bases fit TRBD1. CDR3 length: 11 residues. Unmatched junction bases numbered 2, after V lost 5 bases and J lost 6 bases. Looked up from germline, CDR1 is DFQATT and CDR2 is SNEGSKA (reference sequence).

This clone appeared a single time. The V and J genes are TRBV9 and TRBJ1-1, with TRBD1 matching over 8 bases. The V gene end was trimmed by 0 bases and the J gene end by 3 bases; junction bases not matched to a gene: 7. The CDR3 has 16 amino acids. Germline lookup yields CDR1 SGDLS and CDR2 YYNGEE. DNA for the CDR3: TGTGCCAGCAGCGTAGTTCAGGGGGCGGGGGACACTGAAGCTTTCTTT. Protein sequence: CASSVVQGAGDTEAFF.